The entry below gives a single T cell receptor beta chain sequence along with its context. This table comes from immunoSEQ multiplex PCR, and its TCRdb copy is limited to in-frame clones, with some not included. Found here are roughly 250,000 clones, about nine tenths of them singletons; the top ten hold roughly 12%. This sample is drawn from a study of blood T cell repertoires in COVID-19. As for the study in general: Acute and convalescent COVID-19 samples came from the United States, Italy and Spain. Sample material is recorded as cDNA or gDNA derived from T cells, B-cell-depleted T cells, or PBMCs.

Trimming shortened V by 5 bases and J by 6 bases, and 13 bases separated the two germline ends. The CDR3 runs 13 residues. Germline CDR1 MGHRA, CDR2 YSYEKL. The chain couples TRBV4-1 to TRBJ1-2; possibly TRBD1 for D (5 bases). The material sequenced was peripheral blood. The source of this sequence is a woman aged 25 to 39 with COVID-19, enrolled during active disease. Here the CDR3 DNA reads TGCGCCAGCAGCTATGACAGAAATGATGGCTACACCTTC. Translation gives CASSYDRNDGYTF.